A single sample is the source of the 20 T cell receptor beta chains below, sequenced in a study of T cell repertoires in aging, cancer and after chemotherapy. TCR beta rearrangements were amplified from peripheral blood genomic DNA. A mixed TRB-A/B primer pool amplified rearranged TRB by multiplex touch-down PCR. In TCRdb, the multiplex PCR reads were re-called with MiXCR into one record per CDR3 protein. This table has approximately 2,400 distinct CDR3 sequences, more than 25% appearing once. Sample: blood. Every receptor here comes from a human donor with a solid tumor.

The chain couples TRBV18 to TRBJ1-5; perhaps TRBD1 as D (5 bases). This CDR3 spans 14 amino acids. V dropped 8 bases and J dropped 5 bases, with 16 bases sitting between them. Germline V gene lookup returns CDR1 KGHSH and CDR2 LQKENI. The chain's CDR3 is CASTADGGDQPQHF. Here the CDR3 DNA reads TGTGCCAGCACAGCGGACGGGGGGGATCAGCCCCAGCATTTT. The complete variable domain, with remaining parts taken from reference TRBV18 and TRBJ1-5, reads NAGVMQNPRHLVRRRGQEARLRCSPMKGHSHVYWYRQLPEEGLKFMVYLQKENIIDESGMPKERFSAEFPKEGPSILRIQQVVRGDSAAYFCASTADGGDQPQHFGDGTRLSIL.

Worth noting for this clonotype: One base away lies a much larger clone, so this may be a sequencing read error. The chain uses TRBV20-1 and TRBJ2-3; D gene uncertain. V was pared by 2 bases and J by 0 bases, with 12 bases between. CDR3 length: 15 residues. The germline CDR1 and CDR2 sequences are DFQATT and SNEGSKA (reference sequence). The chain's CDR3 is CSARIQQASTDTQYF. CDR3 nucleotides: TGCAGTGCTAGAATCCAGCAGGCTAGCACAGATACGCAGTATTTT.

Within the sample, this clonotype is large (0.1 to 1%). The rearrangement links TRBV11-1 to TRBJ2-1, with 7 nucleotides matching TRBD1. The CDR3 extends over 12 amino acids. After removal of 7 bases from V and 10 bases from J, the junction contained 7 bases not matched to a gene. Per germline, CDR1 SGHAT and CDR2 FQDESV (reference sequence). The CDR3 DNA is TGTGCCAGCACCCCTACAGGGGACGAGCAGTTCTTC. It encodes CASTPTGDEQFF.

The chain couples TRBV19 to TRBJ2-7, with TRBD2 identical over 8 bases. This CDR3 region has 14 residues. CDR1 and CDR2 from the germline V gene are LNHDA and SQIVND (reference sequence). V trimming: 2 bases; J trimming: 2 bases; junction bases outside the gene matches: 2. CDR3 bases: TGTGCCAGTAGTATAACTAGCGGAGCCTACGAGCAGTACTTC. Residues: CASSITSGAYEQYF.

This clonotype rates as medium-sized (0.01 to 0.1%). V is TRBV19 and J is TRBJ1-2; TRBD1 matches 7 bases. There are 13 residues in the CDR3. The germline gives CDR1 LNHDA, CDR2 SQIVND (reference sequence). V shed 6 bases and J 3 bases; nucleotides not matched to a gene: 4. The CDR3 DNA is TGTGCCAGTAGGGGTACAGGGGACTATGGCTACACCTTC. Translating gives CASRGTGDYGYTF.

The chain is built from TRBV10-3 and TRBJ2-7; D gene uncertain. Germline CDR1 and CDR2: ENHRY and SYGVKD. V lost 0 bases to trimming and J lost 7 bases, with 28 bases between them. The CDR3 is made up of 19 amino acids. DNA of the CDR3: TGTGCCATCAGTGAGTCGAAGAGTCCGTATGGAAGCCCGGTGGGAGAGCAGTACTTC. This sequence encodes CAISESKSPYGSPVGEQYF.

In its sample, this clonotype is medium-sized. The chain is built from TRBV6-6 and TRBJ2-2; no reliable D call. CDR1 and CDR2 from the germline V gene are MNHNY and SVGAGI (reference sequence). This CDR3 contains 12 residues. V lost 4 bases and J lost 10, with 10 bases in between. In DNA, the CDR3 is TGTGCCAGCAGTTCCGCATGGACGGAGCTGTTTTTT. Its protein product is CASSSAWTELFF.

As regards this clonotype: A clone one base away is much larger, so this may be a read error. The gene calls are TRBV10-3 and TRBJ2-1; D could derive from TRBD1 or TRBD2 (6 bases each). The CDR3 consists of 13 residues. Germline CDR1 is ENHRY and CDR2 is SYGVKD. The CDR3 sequence: CAISFGGEGEQLF. As DNA, the CDR3 is TGTGCCATCAGCTTCGGGGGCGAGGGTGAGCAGTTATTC.

In this sample, this clonotype is large (0.1 to 1%). The CDR3 DNA follows: TGCAGCGCTCGGACGGCTAGTGGGACCCAGTACTTC. This codes for CSARTASGTQYF. The chain has TRBV29-1 and TRBJ2-5; no firm D call. Germline lookup yields CDR1 SQVTM and CDR2 ANQGSEA. The V and J ends lost 7 bases and 7 bases respectively, with 16 bases between them. The CDR3 is 12 residues long.

There are a few counts of this clonotype. The V call is TRBV7-2, the J call TRBJ2-3; D not certain. Germline loops: CDR1 SGHTA, CDR2 FQGNSA. CDR3 size: 15 residues. Trimming took 5 bases from V and 0 from J, leaving 12 bases between them. The CDR3 DNA is TGTGCCAGCAGCCCCAGGATAACTAGCACAGATACGCAGTATTTT. This sequence encodes CASSPRITSTDTQYF.

This clonotype is deemed large (0.1 to 1%). V is TRBV6-1 and J is TRBJ2-7, with D maybe TRBD2 (6 bases). This CDR3 spans 16 amino acids. Deletions cut 1 base from V and 2 bases from J, with 15 bases between. From germline, CDR1 is MNHNS and CDR2 SASEGT. In DNA, the CDR3 is TGTGCCAGCAGTGAAGTATGGGAGGACGTGGCCTACGAGCAGTACTTC. Protein product: CASSEVWEDVAYEQYF.

This clonotype ranks as medium-sized. The chain employs TRBV6-1 and TRBJ1-5; D remains unclear. Trimming stripped 2 bases from V and 11 bases from J, with 16 bases between. The CDR3 has 14 residues. In germline, CDR1 is MNHNS, CDR2 SASEGT. CDR3 in amino acids: CASSELGIRVAQHF. CDR3 DNA sequence: TGTGCCAGCAGTGAACTGGGCATTCGTGTGGCCCAGCATTTT.

A single count supports this clonotype. One junction end does not reproduce the germline sequence, and a read error may be involved. This chain uses TRBV5-4 with TRBJ2-7; D is unclear. The CDR3 covers 14 residues. Germline assignment: CDR1 SGHNT and CDR2 YYREEE (reference sequence). The CDR3, as DNA: TGCGCCAGCAGCTTGGTAGTACAGCCCTACGAGCAGTACTTC. As protein: CASSLVVQPYEQYF.

In its sample, this clonotype ranks as medium-sized. The chain carries TRBV10-3 and TRBJ2-2; D may be TRBD2 (5 bases). The germline V gene has CDR1 ENHRY and CDR2 SYGVKD. The CDR3 contains 14 residues. With 2 bases removed from V and 3 bases from J, the gap between germline ends came to 7 bases. CDR3 in DNA: TGTGCCATCAGTGAGACTAGAGACACCGGGGAGCTGTTTTTT. Encoded protein: CAISETRDTGELFF.

This clonotype was observed once. The V gene is TRBV6-5, the J gene TRBJ2-5, with unresolved D. This CDR3 region has 14 residues. V was shortened by 2 bases and J by 11 bases, with 18 bases between the two germline ends. Looked up from germline, CDR1 is MNHEY and CDR2 is SVGAGI. CDR3 amino acids: CASSYVDGYNEQYF. For the CDR3, the DNA is TGTGCCAGCAGTTACGTTGACGGTTACAATGAGCAGTACTTC.

By share, this clonotype ranks as large (0.1 to 1%). The V gene is TRBV29-1, the J gene TRBJ2-7, with D tentatively TRBD2 (5 bases). Germline V gene lookup returns CDR1 SQVTM and CDR2 ANQGSEA. CDR3 length: 14 residues. Trimming pared 4 bases from V and 2 bases from J, leaving 15 bases between. In DNA, the CDR3 is TGCAGCGTTGCGGGTGTCGGAGGACCCTACGAGCAGTACTTC. It translates to CSVAGVGGPYEQYF.

This clonotype appeared a few times. CDR3 nucleotides: TGCAGTGCTCACTCTGGACTAGCGGGAAATGAGCAGTTCTTC. It specifies CSAHSGLAGNEQFF. The V gene is TRBV20-1, the J gene TRBJ2-1, with 12 bases that match TRBD2. V shed 5 bases and J 7 bases; nucleotides not matched to a gene: 6. In germline, CDR1 is DFQATT, CDR2 SNEGSKA (reference sequence). The CDR3 is 14 residues long.

This clonotype showed up just a few times. V usage is TRBV5-1 and J usage is TRBJ2-7; TRBD2 matches 14 bases. Germline lookup yields CDR1 SGHRS and CDR2 YFSETQ. With V trimmed by 0 bases and J by 7 bases, 6 bases remained unmatched. The CDR3 covers 16 residues. CDR3 in DNA: TGCGCCAGCAGCTTGGGACTAGCGGGAGGGCCTGGAGAGCAGTACTTC. Its protein product is CASSLGLAGGPGEQYF.

In this sample, this clonotype is medium-sized (0.01 to 0.1%). V gene TRBV10-3 combines with J gene TRBJ2-3; 8 nucleotides match TRBD1. J was trimmed by 1 base and V by 0 bases; bases with no gene match: 3. The CDR3 runs to 16 residues. Germline CDR1 is ENHRY and CDR2 is SYGVKD. The CDR3 DNA reads TGTGCCATCAGTGAGTCGCCGGGACAGGGCACAGATACGCAGTATTTT. It codes for CAISESPGQGTDTQYF.

This clonotype appeared a few times. The chain links TRBV7-2 to TRBJ1-6; tentative D call: TRBD1 (6 bases). The germline V gene has CDR1 SGHTA and CDR2 FQGNSA. This CDR3 has 13 amino acids. V dropped 1 base and J dropped 14 bases, with 12 bases sitting between them. CDR3 sequence reads: CASSLEQGRSLHF. The DNA of the CDR3 is TGTGCCAGCAGCTTAGAACAGGGAAGGTCCCTCCACTTT.